One sample yielded the 5 T cell receptor beta chains listed below, sequenced in a study of lymphopenia after photon versus proton radiotherapy (dated by TCRdb to about 2019). Libraries were prepared through the immunoSEQ multiplex PCR assay. As stored in TCRdb, this immuneACCESS dataset retains in-frame rearrangements with V and J assigned. A fraction of the clones does not appear; measured against another copy, unresolved V genes explain less than half of the discrepancy, and the remainder lacks a known reason. The sample has 40,000 or so clones on record, 65% to 90% of them singletons. The biggest ten clones account for around 2.2% of the sample. Sequencing used peripheral blood, obtained from a patient treated with photon-based radiotherapy. The source is a man in his forties with gastric cancer.

The V call is TRBV30, the J call TRBJ1-6; tentative D call: TRBD1 (5 bases). This CDR3 has 14 residues. V lost 3 bases, J lost 7 bases, and 13 bases lay in between. CDR1 GTSNPN and CDR2 SVGIG come from the germline V gene (reference sequence). The CDR3 loop reads CAWSDGRENSPLHF. CDR3 in DNA: TGTGCCTGGAGCGATGGCAGGGAAAATTCACCCCTCCACTTT.

V usage is TRBV7-3 and J usage is TRBJ2-2; tentatively, D is TRBD2 (5 bases). Germline V lookup: CDR1 SGHTA, CDR2 FQGTGA. V was shortened by 5 bases and J by 4 bases, with 11 bases between the two germline ends. The CDR3 spans 14 residues. The CDR3, as DNA: TGTGCCAGCAGCCCCCCTGGGAGCACCGGGGAGCTGTTTTTT. It encodes CASSPPGSTGELFF.

The rearrangement uses TRBV30 and TRBJ2-3; TRBD2 agrees at 11 bases. The V segment lost 2 bases and the J segment 5 bases; nucleotides outside the gene matches: 9. Germline CDR1 and CDR2: GTSNPN and SVGIG (reference sequence). This CDR3 has 16 residues. Here the CDR3 reads CAWSRNSGGAGDTQYF. The DNA for the CDR3 is TGTGCCTGGAGTAGGAATAGCGGGGGGGCTGGAGATACGCAGTATTTT.

This rearrangement joins TRBV7-2 to TRBJ2-3; TRBD2 aligns across 16 bases. The CDR3 sequence is 18 residues long. V trimming: 0 bases; J trimming: 3 bases; junction bases outside the gene matches: 3. Germline-derived CDR1 and CDR2 are SGHTA and FQGNSA. The CDR3 region is CASSLAGLAGGPTDTQYF. The DNA of the CDR3 is TGTGCCAGCAGCTTAGCGGGACTAGCGGGGGGGCCGACAGATACGCAGTATTTT.

The chain has TRBV5-6 and TRBJ2-5; 8 nucleotides agree with TRBD1. The germline gives CDR1 SGHDT, CDR2 YYEEEE. Trimming cost V 4 bases and J 5 bases; bases outside gene matches: 10. This CDR3 is 15 amino acids long. In DNA, the CDR3 is TGTGCCAGCAGCATCGGGACAGGTGGAATGGAGACCCAGTACTTC. It encodes CASSIGTGGMETQYF.